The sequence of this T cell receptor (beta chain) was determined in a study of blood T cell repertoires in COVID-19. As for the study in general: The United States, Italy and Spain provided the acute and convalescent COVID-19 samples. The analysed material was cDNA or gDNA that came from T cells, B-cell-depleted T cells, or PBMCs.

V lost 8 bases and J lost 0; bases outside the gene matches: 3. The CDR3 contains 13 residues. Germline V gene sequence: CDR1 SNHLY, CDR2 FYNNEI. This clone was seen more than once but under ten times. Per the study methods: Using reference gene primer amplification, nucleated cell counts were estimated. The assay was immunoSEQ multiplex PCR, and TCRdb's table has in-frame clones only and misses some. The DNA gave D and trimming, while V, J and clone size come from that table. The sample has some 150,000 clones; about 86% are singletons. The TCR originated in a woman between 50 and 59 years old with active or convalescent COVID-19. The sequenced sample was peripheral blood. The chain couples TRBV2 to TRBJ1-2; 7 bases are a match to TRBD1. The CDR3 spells CASDRESNYGYTF. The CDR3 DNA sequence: TGTGCCAGCGACAGGGAATCTAACTATGGCTACACCTTC.